This T cell receptor (beta chain) stems from a study of cytomegalovirus exposure and HLA in healthy donors. The PCR contained 60 Vbeta and 13 Jbeta primers. Method: immunoSEQ multiplex PCR; TCRdb's copy keeps in-frame clones and lacks some. This table has roughly 130,000 clones, roughly four fifths appearing once. As for this clone: What it binds is not known.

Whole-study results and caveats: The study recorded more than 150 TCR beta chains that were cytomegalovirus-associated. Owing to their indistinguishability, certain V segments, notably TRBV6-2 and TRBV6-3, were excluded. Reported results showed that the classifier diagnosed cytomegalovirus status with high specificity and sensitivity.

CDR3 length equals 14 residues. V was shortened by 2 bases and J by 4 bases, with 8 bases between the two germline ends. Germline CDR1 reads MNHEY; CDR2 reads SVGAGI. The chain combines TRBV6-5 with TRBJ2-2; unclear D gene. The specimen was PBMCs. The receptor comes from a girl aged 2-9 years in good health and CMV-seronegative. This chain's CDR3 is CASSYERLTGELFF. CDR3 nucleotides: TGTGCCAGCAGTTACGAACGACTCACCGGGGAGCTGTTTTTT.